Below, 32 T cell receptor beta chains from the same sample are listed, as sequenced in a study of control samples from healthy donors and cancer patients. Clones were sequenced by immunoSEQ multiplex PCR, and TCRdb holds only the in-frame ones, with some missing. The sample lists about 110,000 clones, approximately 84% occurring once. Specimen: blood. All receptors come from a man younger than 35 in good health.

J is TRBJ1-5 and V is TRBV30, with a tentative D call TRBD1 (6 bases). Germline CDR1 and CDR2: GTSNPN and SVGIG (reference sequence). Trimming took off 3 bases at V and 6 bases at J, with 15 bases between the two ends. The CDR3 consists of 14 residues. The CDR3 loop reads CAWSATGRRQPQHF. The CDR3 DNA follows: TGTGCCTGGAGCGCGACAGGTCGGCGTCAGCCCCAGCATTTT.

This clone was counted between two and nine times. This chain uses TRBV2 with TRBJ2-2; 8 bases are shared with TRBD2. The junction had 7 bases not matched to a gene; V was cut back by 6 bases and J by 4 bases. This CDR3 region has 15 residues. Germline CDR1 reads SNHLY; CDR2 reads FYNNEI. The CDR3 sequence: CASRYRLAITGELFF. The CDR3 region has the DNA TGTGCCAGCAGGTACAGACTAGCGATCACCGGGGAGCTGTTTTTT.

This chain uses TRBV7-6 with TRBJ2-2; tentatively, D is TRBD2 (5 bases). The V end was cut by 1 base, the J end by 2 bases, with 11 bases between. This CDR3 region has 16 residues. Looked up from germline, CDR1 is SGHVS and CDR2 is FNYEAQ. The CDR3: CASSLGSRTNTGELFF. The CDR3 DNA reads as TGTGCCAGCAGCTTAGGTTCCAGGACTAACACCGGGGAGCTGTTTTTT.

J is TRBJ2-4 and V is TRBV7-2; possibly TRBD1 for D (7 bases). V shed 4 bases and J shed 4 bases, with 20 bases lying between them. The CDR3 runs to 17 residues. Germline CDR1 is SGHTA and CDR2 is FQGNSA. CDR3 in amino acids: CASSSRSASGGKNIQYF. The CDR3 bases are TGTGCCAGCAGCTCAAGGTCCGCGTCAGGGGGGAAAAACATTCAGTACTTC.

This chain uses TRBV3-1 (or the pseudogene TRBV3-2) with TRBJ2-5; possibly TRBD1 for D (5 bases). V was pared by 3 bases and J by 0 bases, with 20 bases between. CDR3 length: 18 residues. The germline CDR1 and CDR2 sequences are LGHDT and YNNKEL (reference sequence). The CDR3 nucleotides read TGTGCCAGCAGCCAGATAGATAGGGGTCGCCCCTACCAAGAGACCCAGTACTTC. Translation: CASSQIDRGRPYQETQYF.

This clone was observed once. V and J are TRBV7-9 and TRBJ1-1; D remains ambiguous. V lost 2 bases to trimming and J lost 1 base, with 8 bases between them. Germline V gives CDR1 SEHNR, CDR2 FQNEAQ (reference sequence). CDR3 length equals 14 residues. As DNA, the CDR3 is TGTGCCAGCAGCTTAAGCACAGAGAACACTGAAGCTTTCTTT. Its translation: CASSLSTENTEAFF.

The chain uses TRBV4-3 and TRBJ2-5; D is unresolved. CDR1 is LGHNA and CDR2 is YSLEER in the germline V gene. The CDR3 loop spans 13 amino acids. Trimming removed 4 bases from V and 5 bases from J, with 11 bases in between. The CDR3 loop reads CASSRTARETQYF. The CDR3 region has the DNA TGCGCCAGCAGCCGAACAGCCCGGGAGACCCAGTACTTC.

This clone was observed a single time. CDR3 in amino acids: CASSSPGGSYEQYF. The CDR3 region has the DNA TGTGCCAGCAGTTCCCCAGGGGGCTCCTACGAGCAGTACTTC. The J gene is TRBJ2-7, the V gene TRBV28; 7 bases agree with TRBD1. V lost 4 bases, J lost 0 bases, and 3 bases stayed unmatched. The CDR3 spans 14 residues. Germline CDR1 MDHEN, CDR2 SYDVKM.

This chain connects TRBV18 to TRBJ2-1, with 11 bases fitting TRBD2. The ends lost 6 bases at V and 5 bases at J; junction bases unmatched: 6. This CDR3 region has 15 residues. Per the germline V gene, CDR1 is KGHSH and CDR2 is LQKENI. CDR3 sequence (DNA): TGTGCCAGCTCGCCCCAGACTAGCGGGAACAATGAGCAGTTCTTC. It encodes CASSPQTSGNNEQFF. Drawing the rest from reference TRBV18 and TRBJ2-1, the complete variable domain is NAGVMQNPRHLVRRRGQEARLRCSPMKGHSHVYWYRQLPEEGLKFMVYLQKENIIDESGMPKERFSAEFPKEGPSILRIQQVVRGDSAAYFCASSPQTSGNNEQFFGPGTRLTVL.

CDR3 loop: CASKPPSAGAGSPLHF. The CDR3 coding sequence is TGTGCCAGCAAACCCCCCTCGGCGGGGGCAGGGTCACCCCTCCACTTT. The rearrangement joins TRBV25-1 to TRBJ1-6; the D gene is possibly TRBD1 (6 bases). The CDR3 contains 16 residues. Germline lookup yields CDR1 MGHDK and CDR2 SYGVNS. V shed 7 bases and J shed 10 bases, with 23 bases lying between them.

The chain joins TRBV28 to TRBJ2-7; 10 nucleotides match TRBD1. The V gene's germline CDR1 is MDHEN and CDR2 SYDVKM. The ends lost 5 bases at V and 0 bases at J; junction bases unmatched: 4. The CDR3 contains 15 residues. For the CDR3, the DNA is TGTGCCAGCAGTAAGGACAGGGGGGACTCCTACGAGCAGTACTTC. It codes for CASSKDRGDSYEQYF.

The chain links TRBV20-1 to TRBJ1-1, with D tentatively TRBD1 (5 bases). Trimming cost V 3 bases and J 1 base, with 9 bases left between them. The germline CDR1 and CDR2 sequences are DFQATT and SNEGSKA (reference sequence). This CDR3 is built from 13 residues. The DNA of the CDR3 is TGCAGTGCTAGTATTGGGGCGAACACTGAAGCTTTCTTT. It is translated as CSASIGANTEAFF.

The V and J genes are TRBV5-1 and TRBJ2-3; 9 bases fit TRBD2. Trimming cost V 2 bases and J 2 bases; bases outside gene matches: 6. CDR3 size: 16 residues. Germline-derived CDR1 and CDR2 are SGHRS and YFSETQ. CDR3 coding DNA: TGCGCCAGCAGCTTCAACGTAGCGGGGGTCACAGATACGCAGTATTTT. Translated: CASSFNVAGVTDTQYF.

Remarks on this clone: The sample holds other DNA sequences that translate to the same CDR3. For the CDR3, the DNA is TGTGCCAGCAGCTTAACCCCTCAAGAGACCCAGTACTTC. Amino acid sequence: CASSLTPQETQYF. The V gene is TRBV7-2, the J gene TRBJ2-5; D remains unclear. This CDR3 contains 13 residues. CDR1 SGHTA and CDR2 FQGNSA come from the germline V gene. The V gene lost 2 bases and the J gene lost 2 bases, with 6 bases spanning the gap.

The rearrangement links TRBV7-6 to TRBJ1-6; D is unclear. The V and J ends lost 2 bases and 5 bases respectively, with 13 bases between them. Germline V lookup: CDR1 SGHVS, CDR2 FNYEAQ. This CDR3 spans 16 amino acids. This CDR3 is CASSLSGGLNNSPLHF. Here the CDR3 DNA reads TGTGCCAGCAGCTTATCGGGCGGTCTGAATAATTCACCCCTCCACTTT.

The J gene is TRBJ2-3, the V gene TRBV10-2; D may match TRBD1 or TRBD2 (9 bases each). Trimming took 6 bases from V and 6 from J, leaving 19 bases between them. The CDR3 length is 15 residues. Germline loops: CDR1 WSHSY, CDR2 SAAADI. The CDR3 sequence: CASSLAGQGKDTQYF. CDR3 bases: TGCGCCAGCAGCCTAGCGGGACAGGGAAAGGATACGCAGTATTTT.

The chain joins TRBV7-9 to TRBJ1-1; tentatively, D is TRBD1 (5 bases). The germline V gene has CDR1 SEHNR and CDR2 FQNEAQ (reference sequence). This CDR3 is 16 amino acids long. V lost 1 base and J 1 base, leaving 13 bases between the germline ends. CDR3 region: CASSLDAGTQNTEAFF. The CDR3 DNA reads as TGTGCCAGCAGCTTAGACGCCGGGACCCAGAACACTGAAGCTTTCTTT.

J is TRBJ2-3 and V is TRBV5-6, with 7 nucleotides matching TRBD2. Germline CDR1 SGHDT, CDR2 YYEEEE. V trimming: 1 base; J trimming: 5 bases; junction bases outside the gene matches: 7. The CDR3 covers 15 residues. CDR3 sequence: CASSLWRGSRDTQYF. The CDR3 bases are TGTGCCAGCAGCTTGTGGCGGGGGTCGAGAGATACGCAGTATTTT.

This sequence joins TRBV14 and TRBJ2-4, with TRBD2 identical over 7 bases. After removal of 1 base from V and 1 base from J, the junction contained 7 bases not matched to a gene. The CDR3 covers 17 residues. Germline loops: CDR1 SGHDN, CDR2 FVKESK. CDR3 protein: CASSQGAGLPAKNIQYF. The CDR3 DNA sequence: TGTGCCAGCAGCCAAGGAGCGGGGTTGCCCGCCAAAAACATTCAGTACTTC.

As regards this clone: This sample also contains other DNA sequences that code for the same CDR3. The chain recombines TRBV11-2 with TRBJ1-4; D remains unclear. The germline V gene has CDR1 SGHAT and CDR2 FQNNGV. The CDR3 is made up of 14 amino acids. The V end lost 0 bases, the J end lost 3 bases, and 5 bases lay between the germline ends. The chain's CDR3 is CASSLDRSNEKLFF. As DNA, the CDR3 is TGTGCCAGCAGCTTAGACAGGTCTAATGAAAAACTGTTTTTT.

A few counts support this clone. In nucleotides, the CDR3 is TGTGCCAGTAGTATGGAGACCTCATATCGATATAATTCACCCCTCCACTTT. Amino acid sequence: CASSMETSYRYNSPLHF. The chain combines TRBV19 with TRBJ1-6; D call uncertain. The CDR3 totals 17 residues. The V gene's germline CDR1 is LNHDA and CDR2 SQIVND (reference sequence). Trimming removed 3 bases at V and 4 bases at J, with 16 bases between.

The rearrangement uses TRBV2 and TRBJ1-2; D is unclear. Trimming removed 5 bases at V and 8 bases at J, with 15 bases between. Germline V gene lookup returns CDR1 SNHLY and CDR2 FYNNEI. The CDR3 covers 13 residues. The CDR3 DNA reads TGTGCCAGCAGTTTGGACCGATTCGTGGGCTACACCTTC. It yields the protein CASSLDRFVGYTF.

The gene calls are TRBV3-1 (or the pseudogene TRBV3-2) and TRBJ1-5; D gene ambiguous. Trimming took 5 bases from V and 5 from J, leaving 22 bases between them. Looked up from germline, CDR1 is LGHDT and CDR2 is YNNKEL (reference sequence). This CDR3 is built from 17 residues. The CDR3 here is CASSGINPFWHHQPQHF. In nucleotides, the CDR3 is TGTGCCAGCAGCGGCATAAATCCATTTTGGCATCATCAGCCCCAGCATTTT.

This clone was seen a single time. The chain combines TRBV5-6 with TRBJ1-4, with 7 bases fitting TRBD1. Germline CDR1 and CDR2: SGHDT and YYEEEE. V lost 0 bases and J lost 8; bases outside the gene matches: 7. CDR3 size: 15 residues. The CDR3 here is CASSLAVQGDEKLFF. The CDR3 nucleotides read TGTGCCAGCAGCTTGGCCGTCCAGGGGGACGAAAAACTGTTTTTT.

This clone came up once. The chain uses TRBV7-9 and TRBJ2-5; 7 nucleotides match TRBD2. This CDR3 comprises 14 residues. CDR1 and CDR2 from the germline V gene are SEHNR and FQNEAQ (reference sequence). V shed 4 bases, J shed 3 bases, and the junction held 5 bases outside the gene matches. The CDR3 DNA is TGTGCCAGCAGCTGGAGCGGGGTCAAAGAGACCCAGTACTTC. It is translated as CASSWSGVKETQYF.

The CDR3 DNA is TGTGCCAGCTCACCACGAACGAGGCAGGCGAACACTGAAGCTTTCTTT. Translated, it gives CASSPRTRQANTEAFF. The J gene is TRBJ1-1, the V gene TRBV18, with no clear D. This CDR3 spans 16 amino acids. Germline V CDR1 and CDR2: KGHSH, LQKENI. V was trimmed by 1 base and J by 1 base, leaving 13 bases between them.

In this sample, this clone turned up a few times. The V and J genes are TRBV7-9 and TRBJ1-6; D gene ambiguous. V lost 1 base, J lost 9 bases, and 4 bases lay in between. The CDR3 extends over 12 amino acids. CDR1 is SEHNR, CDR2 FQNEAQ, per germline (reference sequence). CDR3 in amino acids: CASSLGLSPLHF. The CDR3 region has the DNA TGTGCCAGCAGCTTAGGTCTTTCACCCCTCCACTTT.

This clone was detected once. This chain joins TRBV24-1 and TRBJ1-5; 8 bases are shared with TRBD1. Germline V CDR1 and CDR2: KGHDR, SFDVKD. CDR3 length equals 14 residues. The J segment lost 5 bases and the V segment lost 5 bases, leaving 4 bases of the junction unmatched. The CDR3 nucleotides read TGTGCCACCAGTGCGGCAGGGGGCCATCAGCCCCAGCATTTT. Translated: CATSAAGGHQPQHF.

The chain couples TRBV30 to TRBJ1-6; D possibly corresponds to TRBD1 (5 bases). This CDR3 comprises 14 residues. The V end lost 4 bases, the J end lost 7 bases, and 14 bases lay between the germline ends. Per germline, CDR1 GTSNPN and CDR2 SVGIG (reference sequence). The CDR3 nucleotides are TGTGCCTGGAAGAGGGACCCATTAAATTCACCCCTCCACTTT. Translating gives CAWKRDPLNSPLHF. The full variable domain, completed using reference TRBV30 and TRBJ1-6, is SQTIHQWPATLVQPVGSPLSLECTVEGTSNPNLYWYRQAAGRGLQLLFYSVGIGQISSEVPQNLSASRPQDRQFILSSKKLLLSDSGFYLCAWKRDPLNSPLHFGNGTRLTVT.

The chain is built from TRBV29-1 and TRBJ1-2; D is undetermined. The germline CDR1 and CDR2 sequences are SQVTM and ANQGSEA. The V end was cut by 4 bases, the J end by 3 bases, with 12 bases between. CDR3 length equals 13 residues. The DNA of the CDR3 is TGCAGCGTTGTCTATGACGAATACTATGGCTACACCTTC. It is translated as CSVVYDEYYGYTF.

The chain couples TRBV12-3 or TRBV12-4 to TRBJ2-3; D gene ambiguous. V gave up 2 bases and J gave up 3 bases, with 3 bases separating them. The CDR3 is made up of 12 amino acids. The CDR3 bases are TGTGCCAGCAGTTTATTTACAGATACGCAGTATTTT. This gives the protein CASSLFTDTQYF.

Comments on this clone: This same CDR3 is encoded by further DNA sequences in the sample. The chain carries TRBV14 and TRBJ1-1; possible D gene TRBD1, 5 bases. The CDR3 is made up of 14 amino acids. CDR1 and CDR2 from the germline V gene are SGHDN and FVKESK. V lost 1 base and J 0 bases, leaving 6 bases between the germline ends. The CDR3 region has the DNA TGTGCCAGCAGCCAAGCAGGGATGAACACTGAAGCTTTCTTT. Translation gives CASSQAGMNTEAFF.